This T cell receptor beta chain emerged from a study of radiotherapy plus CTLA-4 blockade in lung cancer. Germline CDR1 is SGHRS and CDR2 is YFSETQ. The V gene lost 4 bases and the J gene lost 4 bases, with 20 bases spanning the gap. This CDR3 is built from 16 residues. The method was immunoSEQ multiplex PCR; TCRdb's version includes in-frame clones alone and lacks a portion of them. The table shows 85,000 to 100,000 clones, with around 87% occurring only once. Patients had chemo-refractory metastatic non-small-cell lung cancer and received focal radiation plus CTLA-4 blockade that used ipilimumab. The TCR originated in a human donor with non-small cell lung cancer that progressed on radiotherapy plus ipilimumab. Sequenced material: peripheral blood, taken from a patient treated with radiotherapy plus ipilimumab. The chain has TRBV5-1 and TRBJ1-2, with no clear D. CDR3 bases: TGCGCCAGCAGCGTGGAAGCGAGAGTGGGCGGCTATGGCTACACCTTC. It is translated as CASSVEARVGGYGYTF.